This T cell receptor beta chain was retrieved from a study of blood T cell repertoires in COVID-19. About the research overall: Material from acute and convalescent COVID-19 was sourced from the United States, Italy and Spain. Sources were T cells, B-cell-depleted T cells, or PBMCs; the material itself was cDNA or gDNA.

Germline-derived CDR1 and CDR2 are GTSNPN and SVGIG (reference sequence). V shed 2 bases, J shed 5 bases, and the junction held 10 bases outside the gene matches. The CDR3 is made up of 15 amino acids. Original methodology: Counts of nucleated cells, estimated from reference gene primer amplification, were obtained. The repertoire was sequenced with immunoSEQ multiplex PCR; TCRdb's copy has only in-frame clones and lacks some. V and J calls and clone size follow that table, whereas D and trimming were derived from the DNA. Of about 140,000 clones listed, around three quarters are singletons. Sequencing used peripheral blood. The chain carries TRBV30 and TRBJ1-1, with 8 bases lining up with TRBD1. This sequence originates from a middle-aged man with acute or convalescent COVID-19. CDR3 nucleotide sequence: TGTGCCTGGAGTCCGGTTGACAGGGGTCGGACTGAAGCTTTCTTT. Residues: CAWSPVDRGRTEAFF. The whole variable domain, remainder taken from reference TRBV30 and TRBJ1-1, is SQTIHQWPATLVQPVGSPLSLECTVEGTSNPNLYWYRQAAGRGLQLLFYSVGIGQISSEVPQNLSASRPQDRQFILSSKKLLLSDSGFYLCAWSPVDRGRTEAFFGQGTRLTVV.